This T cell receptor beta chain was captured in a study of blood T cell repertoires in COVID-19. About the research overall: Acute and convalescent COVID-19 specimens originated in the United States, Italy and Spain. T cells, B-cell-depleted T cells, or PBMCs supplied cDNA or gDNA.

This clone turned up a few times. The germline gives CDR1 LGHDT, CDR2 YNNKEL (reference sequence). Trimming removed 1 base from V and 4 bases from J; junction bases left unmatched: 9. CDR3 size: 17 residues. Original processing notes: Quantification of nucleated cells was approximated via reference gene primer amplification. Some clones are missing from TCRdb's copy, which holds only in-frame ones; the method was immunoSEQ multiplex PCR. That table is the source of V, J and clone size, and D and trimming were worked out from the DNA. Altogether 100,000 to 110,000 clones are present, around four fifths being singletons, with the ten largest covering roughly 12%.

Specimen: peripheral blood. The chain uses TRBV3-1 (or the pseudogene TRBV3-2) and TRBJ2-2; 7 nucleotides agree with TRBD2. The clonotype comes from a man in his forties or fifties with active or convalescent COVID-19. The DNA for the CDR3 is TGTGCCAGCAGCCAAGTGGGGCTAGCGGCCTTCACCGGGGAGCTGTTTTTT. Its translation is CASSQVGLAAFTGELFF.